This T cell receptor beta chain came from a study of OX40 agonist ivuxolimab in advanced cancers. Across the study: Patients assigned to dose escalation were diagnosed with hepatocellular carcinoma, melanoma, renal cell or head and neck cancer. Of mixed ages from roughly 23 to 80 and averaging 60 years, the group was almost 85% male.

Study-level results: It was also the case that some nonresponders had low normalized T-cell clonal expansion.

Repertoires were generated with immunoSEQ multiplex PCR, while TCRdb's copy carries only in-frame clones and drops some. The sample consists of roughly 120,000 clones, just under 95% of them appearing once. The CDR3 runs to 13 residues. V was clipped by 4 bases and J by 4 bases, with 10 bases between them. Germline V lookup: CDR1 MNHEY, CDR2 SMNVEV (reference sequence). About this clone itself: Antigen unknown.

This chain uses TRBV27 with TRBJ1-1; perhaps TRBD1 as D (5 bases). The sample consisted of CD4+ or CD8+ T cells sorted from blood, taken in a trial of the OX40 agonist ivuxolimab. The TCR sequence derives from an adult with an advanced solid tumor such as melanoma, head and neck, liver or kidney cancer. The CDR3 DNA is TGTGCCAGCAGTTGGCAGGGTCCCACTGAAGCTTTCTTT. This codes for CASSWQGPTEAFF.